This paragraph covers one T cell receptor beta chain sequence. The data derive from a study of blood T cell repertoires in COVID-19. Study overall: Italy, Spain and the United States were the sources of the convalescent and acute COVID-19 samples. T cells, B-cell-depleted T cells, or PBMCs supplied cDNA or gDNA.

Per the authors' pipeline: The authors estimated nucleated cell counts from reference gene primer amplification. Profiling relied on immunoSEQ multiplex PCR, and the TCRdb table lists in-frame clones only, not all of them. That table gives V, J and clone size, and the DNA gave D and trimming. The table lists 150,000 to 200,000 clones, 82% of them singletons. Germline V CDR1 and CDR2: SQVTM, ANQGSEA. With V trimmed by 3 bases and J by 6 bases, 7 bases remained unmatched. The CDR3 consists of 13 residues. The chain joins TRBV29-1 to TRBJ1-1; the match to TRBD1 covers 7 bases. The specimen was peripheral blood. The TCR was taken from a woman older than 75 with acute or convalescent COVID-19. The CDR3 protein is CSVDGDRASEAFF. The CDR3 nucleotides read TGCAGCGTTGATGGTGACAGGGCATCTGAAGCTTTCTTT.